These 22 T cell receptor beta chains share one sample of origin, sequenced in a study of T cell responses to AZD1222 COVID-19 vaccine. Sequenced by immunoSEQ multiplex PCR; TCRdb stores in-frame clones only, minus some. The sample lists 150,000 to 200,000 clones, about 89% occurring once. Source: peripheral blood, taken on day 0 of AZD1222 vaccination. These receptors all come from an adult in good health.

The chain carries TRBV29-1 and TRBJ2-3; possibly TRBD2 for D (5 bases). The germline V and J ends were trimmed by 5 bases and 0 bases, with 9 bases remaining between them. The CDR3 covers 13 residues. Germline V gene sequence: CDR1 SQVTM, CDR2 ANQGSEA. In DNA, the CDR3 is TGCAGCGTTTTACTAGGAAGCACAGATACGCAGTATTTT. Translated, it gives CSVLLGSTDTQYF.

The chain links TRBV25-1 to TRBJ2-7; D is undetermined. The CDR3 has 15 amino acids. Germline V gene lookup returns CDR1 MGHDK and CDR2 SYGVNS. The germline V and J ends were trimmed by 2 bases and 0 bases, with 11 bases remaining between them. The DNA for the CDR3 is TGTGCCAGCAGTGAAGCCGGTCATTCCTCCTACGAGCAGTACTTC. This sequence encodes CASSEAGHSSYEQYF.

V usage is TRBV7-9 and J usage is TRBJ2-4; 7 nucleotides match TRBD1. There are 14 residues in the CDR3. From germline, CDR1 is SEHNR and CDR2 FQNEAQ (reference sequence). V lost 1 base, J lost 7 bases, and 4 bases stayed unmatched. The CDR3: CASSLEGGRNIQYF. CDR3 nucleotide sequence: TGTGCCAGCAGCTTAGAAGGGGGCCGGAACATTCAGTACTTC.

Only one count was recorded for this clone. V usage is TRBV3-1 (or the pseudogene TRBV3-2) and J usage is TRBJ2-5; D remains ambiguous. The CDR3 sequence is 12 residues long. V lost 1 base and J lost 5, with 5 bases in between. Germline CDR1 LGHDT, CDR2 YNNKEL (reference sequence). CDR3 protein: CASSQGSETQYF. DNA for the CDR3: TGTGCCAGCAGCCAAGGTAGTGAGACCCAGTACTTC.

CDR3 DNA sequence: TGTGCCAGCTCACCCTTCGGGAGGACAGCGTCTAATGAAAAACTGTTTTTT. It yields the protein CASSPFGRTASNEKLFF. This sequence joins TRBV18 and TRBJ1-4, with TRBD1 as a possible D gene (6 bases). V was pared by 3 bases and J by 3 bases, with 17 bases between. Germline-derived CDR1 and CDR2 are KGHSH and LQKENI. The CDR3 runs 17 residues.

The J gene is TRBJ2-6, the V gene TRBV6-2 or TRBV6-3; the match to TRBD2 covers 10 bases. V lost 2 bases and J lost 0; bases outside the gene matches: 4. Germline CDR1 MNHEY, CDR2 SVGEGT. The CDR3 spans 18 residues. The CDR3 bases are TGTGCCAGCAGTTACCTAGCGGGGGAAATCTCTGGGGCCAACGTCCTGACTTTC. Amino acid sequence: CASSYLAGEISGANVLTF.

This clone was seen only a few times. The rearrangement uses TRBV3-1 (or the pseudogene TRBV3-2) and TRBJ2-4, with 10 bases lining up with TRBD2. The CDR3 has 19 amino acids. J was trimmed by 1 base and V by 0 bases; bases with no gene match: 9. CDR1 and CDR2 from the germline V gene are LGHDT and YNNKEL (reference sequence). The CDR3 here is CASSQDQPTSGFAKNIQYF. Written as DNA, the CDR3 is TGTGCCAGCAGCCAAGATCAGCCGACTAGCGGGTTTGCCAAAAACATTCAGTACTTC.

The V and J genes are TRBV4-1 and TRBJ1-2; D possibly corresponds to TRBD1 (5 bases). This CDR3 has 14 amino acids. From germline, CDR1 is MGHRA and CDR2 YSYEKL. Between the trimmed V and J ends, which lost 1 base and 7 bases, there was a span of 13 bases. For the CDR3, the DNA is TGCGCCAGCAGCCAAGTAGGTCCAGGGTCTGGCTACACCTTC. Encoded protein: CASSQVGPGSGYTF.

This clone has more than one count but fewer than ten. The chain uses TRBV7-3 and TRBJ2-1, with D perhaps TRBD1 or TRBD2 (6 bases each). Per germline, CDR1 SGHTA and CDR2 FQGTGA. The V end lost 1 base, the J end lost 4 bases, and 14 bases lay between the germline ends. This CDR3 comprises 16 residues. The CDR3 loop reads CASSLRLGGGYNEQFF. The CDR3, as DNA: TGTGCCAGCAGCTTAAGACTAGGAGGGGGGTACAATGAGCAGTTCTTC.

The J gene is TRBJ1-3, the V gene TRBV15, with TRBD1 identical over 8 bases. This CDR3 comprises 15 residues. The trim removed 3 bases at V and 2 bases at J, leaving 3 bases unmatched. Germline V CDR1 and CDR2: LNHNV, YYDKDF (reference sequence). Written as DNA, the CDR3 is TGTGCCACCAGCAGGTTACAGGGGGCTGGAAACACCATATATTTT. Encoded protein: CATSRLQGAGNTIYF.

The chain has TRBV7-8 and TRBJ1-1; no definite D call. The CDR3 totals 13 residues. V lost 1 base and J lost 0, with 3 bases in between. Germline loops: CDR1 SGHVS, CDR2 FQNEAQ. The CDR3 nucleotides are TGTGCCAGCAGCTTAGTATTGAACACTGAAGCTTTCTTT. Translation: CASSLVLNTEAFF.

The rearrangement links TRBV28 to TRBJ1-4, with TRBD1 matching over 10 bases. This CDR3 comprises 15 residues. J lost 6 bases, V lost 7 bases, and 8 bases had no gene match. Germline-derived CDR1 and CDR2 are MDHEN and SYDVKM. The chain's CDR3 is CASKPSGQGYEKLFF. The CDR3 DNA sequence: TGTGCCAGCAAACCCTCGGGACAGGGGTATGAAAAACTGTTTTTT.

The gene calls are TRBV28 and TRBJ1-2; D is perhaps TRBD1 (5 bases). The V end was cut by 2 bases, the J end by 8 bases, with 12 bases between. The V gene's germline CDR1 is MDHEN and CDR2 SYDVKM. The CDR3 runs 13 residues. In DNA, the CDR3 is TGTGCCAGCAGTTTACTGGGGCAAGGAGGCTACACCTTC. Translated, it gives CASSLLGQGGYTF.

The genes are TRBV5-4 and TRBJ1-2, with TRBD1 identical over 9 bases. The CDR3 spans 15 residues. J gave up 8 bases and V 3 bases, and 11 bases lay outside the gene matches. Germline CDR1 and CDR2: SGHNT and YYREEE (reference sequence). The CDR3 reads CASSSGVDRGTGYTF. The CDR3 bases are TGTGCCAGCAGCTCGGGGGTGGACAGGGGCACCGGCTACACCTTC.

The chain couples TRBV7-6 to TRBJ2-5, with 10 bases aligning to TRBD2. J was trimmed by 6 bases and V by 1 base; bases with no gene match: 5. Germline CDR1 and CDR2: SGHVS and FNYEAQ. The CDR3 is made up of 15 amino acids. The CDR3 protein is CASSLVLAGVQTQYF. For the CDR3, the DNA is TGTGCCAGCAGCTTAGTCCTAGCGGGAGTACAGACCCAGTACTTC.

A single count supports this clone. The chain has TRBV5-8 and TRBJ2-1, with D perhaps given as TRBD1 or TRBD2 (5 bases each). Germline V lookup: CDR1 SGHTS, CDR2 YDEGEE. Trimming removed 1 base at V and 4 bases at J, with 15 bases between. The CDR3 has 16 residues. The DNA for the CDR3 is TGTGCCAGCAGCTTGTCGGGGCAGGGCCTTTACAATGAGCAGTTCTTC. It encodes CASSLSGQGLYNEQFF.

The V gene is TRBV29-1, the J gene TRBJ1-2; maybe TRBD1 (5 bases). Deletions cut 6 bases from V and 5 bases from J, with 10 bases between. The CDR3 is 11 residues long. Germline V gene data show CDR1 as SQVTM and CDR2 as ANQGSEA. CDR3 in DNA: TGCAGCGTGTTGGGACCATATGGCTACACCTTC. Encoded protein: CSVLGPYGYTF.

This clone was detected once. CDR3 sequence: CSVLVGSSYNEQFF. The CDR3, as DNA: TGCAGCGTTCTGGTGGGGAGCTCCTACAATGAGCAGTTCTTC. The genes are TRBV29-1 and TRBJ2-1; possibly TRBD2 for D (5 bases). In germline, CDR1 is SQVTM, CDR2 ANQGSEA. The CDR3 is made up of 14 amino acids. V was shortened by 5 bases and J by 0 bases, with 11 bases between the two germline ends.

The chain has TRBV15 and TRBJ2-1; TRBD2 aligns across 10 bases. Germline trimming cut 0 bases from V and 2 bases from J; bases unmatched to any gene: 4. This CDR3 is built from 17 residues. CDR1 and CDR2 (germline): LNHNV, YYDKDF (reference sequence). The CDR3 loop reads CATSRDHSGRAYNEQFF. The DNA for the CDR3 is TGTGCCACCAGCAGAGATCACAGCGGGAGGGCCTACAATGAGCAGTTCTTC.

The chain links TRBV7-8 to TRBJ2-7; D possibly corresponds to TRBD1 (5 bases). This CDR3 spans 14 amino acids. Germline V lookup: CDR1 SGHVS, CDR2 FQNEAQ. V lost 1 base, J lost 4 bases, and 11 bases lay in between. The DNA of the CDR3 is TGTGCCAGCAGCTTAGGAGCAGGGCCTTACGAGCAGTACGTC. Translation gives CASSLGAGPYEQYV.

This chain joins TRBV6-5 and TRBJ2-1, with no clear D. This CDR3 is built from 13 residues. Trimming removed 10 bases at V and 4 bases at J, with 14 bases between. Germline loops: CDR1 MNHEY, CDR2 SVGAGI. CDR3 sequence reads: CATARPEYNEQFF. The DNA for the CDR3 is TGTGCCACAGCCCGCCCCGAATACAATGAGCAGTTCTTC.

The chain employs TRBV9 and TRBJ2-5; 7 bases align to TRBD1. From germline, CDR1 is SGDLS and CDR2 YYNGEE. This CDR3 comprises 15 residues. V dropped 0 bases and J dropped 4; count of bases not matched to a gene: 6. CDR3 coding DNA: TGTGCCAGCAGCGTAGGACAGGGTTGGGGAGAGACCCAGTACTTC. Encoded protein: CASSVGQGWGETQYF.